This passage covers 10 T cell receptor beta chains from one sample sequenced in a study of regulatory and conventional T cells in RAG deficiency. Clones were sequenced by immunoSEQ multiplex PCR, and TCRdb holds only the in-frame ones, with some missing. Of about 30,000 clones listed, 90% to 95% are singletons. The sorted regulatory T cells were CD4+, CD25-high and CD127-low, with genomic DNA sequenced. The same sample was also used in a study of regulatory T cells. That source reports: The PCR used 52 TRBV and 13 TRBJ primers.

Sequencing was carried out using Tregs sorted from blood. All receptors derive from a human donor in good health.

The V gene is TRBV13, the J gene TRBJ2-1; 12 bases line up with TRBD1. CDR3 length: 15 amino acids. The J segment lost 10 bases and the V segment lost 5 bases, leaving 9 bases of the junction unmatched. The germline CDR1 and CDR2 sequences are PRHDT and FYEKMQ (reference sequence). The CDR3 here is CASSRRDRGPGEQFF. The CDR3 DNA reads TGTGCCAGCAGCCGCCGGGACAGGGGGCCAGGGGAGCAGTTCTTC. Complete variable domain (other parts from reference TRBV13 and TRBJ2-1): AAGVIQSPRHLIKEKRETATLKCYPIPRHDTVYWYQQGPGQDPQFLISFYEKMQSDKGSIPDRFSAQQFSDYHSELNMSSLELGDSALYFCASSRRDRGPGEQFFGPGTRLTVL.

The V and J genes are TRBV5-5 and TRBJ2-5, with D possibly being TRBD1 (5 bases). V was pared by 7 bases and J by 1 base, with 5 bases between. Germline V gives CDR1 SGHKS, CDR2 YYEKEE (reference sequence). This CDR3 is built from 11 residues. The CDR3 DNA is TGTGCCAGCGGGGCCCAAGAGACCCAGTACTTC. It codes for CASGAQETQYF.

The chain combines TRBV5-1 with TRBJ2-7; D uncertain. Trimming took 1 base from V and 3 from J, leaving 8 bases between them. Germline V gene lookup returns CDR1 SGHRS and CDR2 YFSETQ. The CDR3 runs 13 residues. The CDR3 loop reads CASSLTGLYEQYF. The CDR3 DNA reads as TGCGCCAGCAGCTTGACCGGGCTCTACGAGCAGTACTTC.

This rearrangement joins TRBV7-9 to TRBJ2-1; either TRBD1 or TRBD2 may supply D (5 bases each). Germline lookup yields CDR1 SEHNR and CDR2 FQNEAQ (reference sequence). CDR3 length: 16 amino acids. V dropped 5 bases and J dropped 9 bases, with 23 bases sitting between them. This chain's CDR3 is CASSRTDFSIGTEQFF. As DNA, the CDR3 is TGTGCCAGCAGCCGCACGGACTTCTCAATCGGGACTGAGCAGTTCTTC.

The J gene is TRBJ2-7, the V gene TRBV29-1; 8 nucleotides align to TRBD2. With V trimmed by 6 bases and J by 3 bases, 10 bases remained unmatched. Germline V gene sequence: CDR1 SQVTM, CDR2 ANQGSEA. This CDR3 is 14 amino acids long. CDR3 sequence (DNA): TGCAGCGTAGCTCTCGGGGGGGACATCTACGAGCAGTACTTC. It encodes CSVALGGDIYEQYF.

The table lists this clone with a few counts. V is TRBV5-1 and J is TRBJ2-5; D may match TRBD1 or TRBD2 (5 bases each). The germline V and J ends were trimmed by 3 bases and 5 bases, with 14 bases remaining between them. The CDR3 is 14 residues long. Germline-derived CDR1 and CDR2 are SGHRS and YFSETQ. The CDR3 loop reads CASSWDRRVETQYF. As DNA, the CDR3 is TGCGCCAGCAGCTGGGACCGGCGGGTCGAGACCCAGTACTTC.

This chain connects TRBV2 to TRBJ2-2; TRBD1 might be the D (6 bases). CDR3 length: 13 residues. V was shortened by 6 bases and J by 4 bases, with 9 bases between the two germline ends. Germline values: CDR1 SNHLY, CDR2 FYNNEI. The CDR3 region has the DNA TGTGCCAGCAGGCTACAGGGCACCGGGGAGCTGTTTTTT. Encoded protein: CASRLQGTGELFF.

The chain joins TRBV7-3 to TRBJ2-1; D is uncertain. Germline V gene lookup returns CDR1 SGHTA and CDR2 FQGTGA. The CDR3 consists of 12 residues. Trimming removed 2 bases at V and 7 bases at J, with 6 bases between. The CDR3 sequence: CASSLLANEQFF. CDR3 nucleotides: TGTGCCAGCAGCTTATTAGCAAATGAGCAGTTCTTC.

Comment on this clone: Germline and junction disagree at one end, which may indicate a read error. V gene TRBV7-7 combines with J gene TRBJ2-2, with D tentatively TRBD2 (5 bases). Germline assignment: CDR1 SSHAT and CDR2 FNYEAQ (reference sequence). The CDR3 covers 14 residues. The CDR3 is CASSFGLAGGELFF. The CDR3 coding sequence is TGTGCTAGCAGCTTTGGGCTAGCAGGCGGGGAGCTGTTTTTT.

The CDR3: CASSAIPLEQYF. The CDR3 bases are TGTGCCAGCAGTGCCATCCCTCTCGAGCAGTACTTC. The gene calls are TRBV6-1 and TRBJ2-7; no clear D. Germline CDR1 and CDR2: MNHNS and SASEGT. The CDR3 is 12 amino acids. Trimming cost V 4 bases and J 6 bases, with 10 bases left between them.